This entry concerns a single T cell receptor beta chain. Its antigen has not been determined. Per-base quality was not reported, and no clone a single base away is much larger than it. One collaborating source in Seattle enrolled patients while the patients were actively infected and followed the patients over time throughout the course of disease. The collaborating institutions used their own protocols to collect whole blood in K2EDTA tubes. For TCRbeta analysis, collaborators shipped samples in one of three forms: frozen whole blood, isolated PBMCs, or DNA extracted from either of those sample types. The data are from a study of blood T cell repertoires in COVID-19 (TCRdb year 2020). The study in broad terms: Samples covering the acute and convalescent phases of COVID-19 were provided by collaborators in the United States, Italy and Spain. The samples were drawn from two sources: the first 160 participants of the ongoing ImmuneRACE study, and fewer than 1,500 subjects contributed by 6 global collaborators. Sample metadata almost always included a de-identified subject ID, COVID-19 status, age in years and sex. Subjects who had been exposed to COVID-19, were actively infected with it, or had recovered from it provided the deeply sampled blood TCRbeta repertoires that made up the dataset. The material from the prospective study consisted of cDNA or gDNA derived from T cells, B-cell-depleted T cells, or PBMCs. The repertoires were made available in a free public database intended to serve as a resource for research on the immune response to SARS-CoV-2. HLA class I and class II types, where available, came from metadata supplied by the sample provider rather than from assay-based typing.

Overall results and qualifications from the work: How much clinical and demographic metadata was included differed by source and by participant, and the metadata was provided uncurated.

TCRbeta CDR3 regions were amplified from genomic DNA by means of the immunoSEQ Assay, a bias-controlled multiplex PCR. From the authors' description of their analysis: Nucleated cell counts per sample were estimated from amplification of reference gene primers within the assay. To quantify the absolute abundance of each unique TCRbeta CDR3 rearrangement, sequence reads were collapsed and filtered. For each sample, productive Simpson clonality was calculated as the square root of Simpson's diversity index over productive rearrangements. Entries here come from immuneACCESS through TCRdb and include only in-frame sequences with V and J called. Some clones fail to appear in such tables; in the studies checked, an unresolved V gene covers under half of the shortfall, and the cause of the remainder is unknown. That table is the source of V, J and clone size, and D and trimming were worked out from the DNA. A total of 180,000 or so clones appear in this sample, roughly 84% of them only once. The top ten hold around 6.3% of the sample.

V drops 1 base and J drops 1 base, leaving 10 bases in between. The CDR3, from cysteine to phenylalanine, totals 15 residues. The kept DNA is CDR3 alone, 45 bases in frame from the first base. Per the germline V gene, KGHSH is the CDR1 and LQKENI is the CDR2. Sequences were obtained from peripheral blood. Recombination connected TRBV18 to TRBJ1-2; the D gene lacks a confident call. The source of this sequence is a woman aged 40 to 50 with COVID-19, enrolled during active disease. CDR3 loop: CASSPLPADNYGYTF. The DNA is as follows: TGTGCCAGCTCACCACTTCCGGCGGATAACTATGGCTACACCTTC.